These 23 T cell receptor beta chains share one sample of origin, sequenced in a study of blood T cell repertoires in COVID-19. Generated by immunoSEQ multiplex PCR, the TCRdb table keeps only in-frame clones and is missing some. This table holds some 78,000 clones, about 88% found once. The sample taken for sequencing was peripheral blood. These receptors were obtained from a man between 70 and 80 years old with active or convalescent COVID-19.

The chain links TRBV6-6 to TRBJ1-2; TRBD1 is a possible D gene (6 bases). Trimming cost V 0 bases and J 3 bases, with 11 bases left between them. Germline V lookup: CDR1 MNHNY, CDR2 SVGAGI (reference sequence). The CDR3 sequence is 15 residues long. CDR3 sequence: CASSYSSGGHYGYTF. DNA of the CDR3: TGTGCCAGCAGTTACTCGAGCGGGGGGCACTATGGCTACACCTTC.

This chain connects TRBV7-9 to TRBJ2-7; a possible D gene is TRBD2 (5 bases). The CDR3 length is 15 residues. Germline CDR1 and CDR2: SEHNR and FQNEAQ (reference sequence). V lost 4 bases, J lost 2 bases, and 15 bases lay in between. CDR3 region: CASSYGLRSPYEQYF. In nucleotides, the CDR3 is TGTGCCAGCAGCTACGGACTGAGAAGCCCCTACGAGCAGTACTTC.

This clone was observed a few times. The chain recombines TRBV7-9 with TRBJ1-1, with D perhaps matching TRBD1 (5 bases). This CDR3 region has 16 residues. V lost 2 bases and J lost 0, with 13 bases in between. Germline CDR1 reads SEHNR; CDR2 reads FQNEAQ (reference sequence). The CDR3 here is CASSLMGRGLNTEAFF. The CDR3 region has the DNA TGTGCCAGCAGCTTAATGGGGCGCGGCCTGAACACTGAAGCTTTCTTT.

The V gene is TRBV6-5, the J gene TRBJ2-6; 7 bases map to TRBD2. CDR1 MNHEY and CDR2 SVGAGI come from the germline V gene. The CDR3 runs to 14 residues. CDR3 sequence (DNA): TGTGCGGGAGGGGCTTACTCTGGGGCCAACGTCCTGACTTTC. The encoded protein is CAGGAYSGANVLTF.

This clone was seen a few times. V gene TRBV10-3 combines with J gene TRBJ1-2; D is undetermined. V was cut by 10 bases and J by 5 bases, with 14 bases left in between. Germline CDR1 and CDR2: ENHRY and SYGVKD. The CDR3 consists of 12 residues. CDR3 DNA: TGTGCCACTCTAATGGGAGCGTATGGCTACACCTTC. Translating gives CATLMGAYGYTF.

The gene calls are TRBV18 and TRBJ1-2; a weak D match, TRBD1 (5 bases). The V gene's germline CDR1 is KGHSH and CDR2 LQKENI. The CDR3 consists of 16 residues. V lost 0 bases to trimming and J lost 8 bases, with 19 bases between them. DNA for the CDR3: TGTGCCAGCTCACCACCGTGGGGGTTGGGAGGAGAAGGCTACACCTTC. As protein: CASSPPWGLGGEGYTF. Complete variable domain (other parts from reference TRBV18 and TRBJ1-2): NAGVMQNPRHLVRRRGQEARLRCSPMKGHSHVYWYRQLPEEGLKFMVYLQKENIIDESGMPKERFSAEFPKEGPSILRIQQVVRGDSAAYFCASSPPWGLGGEGYTFGSGTRLTVV.

The chain couples TRBV19 to TRBJ2-5; D is perhaps TRBD2 (6 bases). The ends were cut back, 2 bases at V and 7 bases at J, with 17 bases in the middle. The CDR3 contains 15 residues. CDR1 LNHDA and CDR2 SQIVND come from the germline V gene (reference sequence). The CDR3 is CASSIQAGPGGTQYF. For the CDR3, the DNA is TGTGCCAGTAGTATACAGGCGGGGCCTGGCGGGACCCAGTACTTC. The entire variable domain, with the rest obtained from reference TRBV19 and TRBJ2-5, is as follows: DGGITQSPKYLFRKEGQNVTLSCEQNLNHDAMYWYRQDPGQGLRLIYYSQIVNDFQKGDIAEGYSVSREKKESFPLTVTSAQKNPTAFYLCASSIQAGPGGTQYFGPGTRLLVL.

J is TRBJ2-3 and V is TRBV7-2, with TRBD2 matching over 16 bases. Germline assignment: CDR1 SGHTA and CDR2 FQGNSA. The CDR3 contains 17 residues. Trimming cost V 5 bases and J 5 bases; bases outside gene matches: 7. CDR3 DNA sequence: TGTGCCAGCAGCCCGGGACTAGCGGGGGGGCTCAGAGATACGCAGTATTTT. Its translation is CASSPGLAGGLRDTQYF.

This clone was found once. This sequence joins TRBV28 and TRBJ1-1, with TRBD1 identical over 9 bases. V gave up 6 bases and J gave up 3 bases; unmatched junction bases: 2. Germline V lookup: CDR1 MDHEN, CDR2 SYDVKM. The CDR3 runs to 13 residues. The CDR3 region has the DNA TGTGCCAGCAGACGACAGGGGGACACTGAAGCTTTCTTT. As protein: CASRRQGDTEAFF.

The J gene is TRBJ2-3, the V gene TRBV5-4; D call uncertain. The CDR3 extends over 12 amino acids. Trimming removed 5 bases from V and 7 bases from J, with 11 bases in between. CDR1 and CDR2 (germline): SGHNT, YYREEE (reference sequence). In DNA form, the CDR3 reads TGTGCCAGCAGACTTCCCGGGTATACGCAGTATTTT. Translating gives CASRLPGYTQYF.

This chain uses TRBV30 with TRBJ2-6; maybe TRBD2 (5 bases). This CDR3 comprises 14 residues. V was shortened by 7 bases and J by 2 bases, with 12 bases between the two germline ends. Looked up from germline, CDR1 is GTSNPN and CDR2 is SVGIG (reference sequence). CDR3 nucleotides: TGTGCCTCGAACCGGGAAACTGGGGCCAACGTCCTGACTTTC. Residues: CASNRETGANVLTF.

The chain links TRBV6-5 to TRBJ2-1; 10 bases are shared with TRBD1. CDR1 is MNHEY, CDR2 SVGAGI, per germline. J gave up 5 bases and V 6 bases, and 7 bases lay outside the gene matches. The CDR3 runs 15 residues. This CDR3 reads CASSRSGTGDNEQFF. Here the CDR3 DNA reads TGTGCCAGCAGCCGATCCGGGACAGGGGACAATGAGCAGTTCTTC.

The chain carries TRBV14 and TRBJ1-1, with 9 nucleotides matching TRBD1. V gave up 3 bases and J gave up 1 base; unmatched junction bases: 9. This CDR3 comprises 17 residues. Germline values: CDR1 SGHDN, CDR2 FVKESK. This chain's CDR3 is CASSHFRTGATNTEAFF. CDR3 sequence (DNA): TGTGCCAGCAGCCATTTCAGGACAGGGGCAACGAACACTGAAGCTTTCTTT.

The chain recombines TRBV5-1 with TRBJ1-2; no reliable D call. The CDR3 has 13 amino acids. The V end was cut by 0 bases, the J end by 8 bases, with 11 bases between. Looked up from germline, CDR1 is SGHRS and CDR2 is YFSETQ. The CDR3 is CASSLEGPGGYTF. In DNA, the CDR3 is TGCGCCAGCAGCTTGGAAGGGCCGGGGGGCTACACCTTC.

CDR3 sequence: CASSNRLLEAQAYEQYF. The CDR3, as DNA: TGTGCCAGCAGTAATAGGCTACTAGAGGCCCAAGCCTACGAGCAGTACTTC. The gene calls are TRBV6-2 or TRBV6-3 and TRBJ2-7; a possible D gene is TRBD2 (5 bases). In germline, CDR1 is MNHEY, CDR2 SVGEGT. The CDR3 loop spans 17 amino acids. The V gene lost 5 bases and the J gene lost 2 bases, with 22 bases spanning the gap.

This sequence joins TRBV24-1 and TRBJ1-1; 10 bases align to TRBD1. Germline CDR1 and CDR2: KGHDR and SFDVKD. CDR3 length equals 16 residues. J lost 0 bases, V lost 9 bases, and 9 bases had no gene match. In DNA form, the CDR3 reads TGTGCCACCCGGCAAGGGACAGGGGCCCTGAACACTGAAGCTTTCTTT. Translation: CATRQGTGALNTEAFF.

The J gene is TRBJ1-3, the V gene TRBV9; no reliable D call. Germline V CDR1 and CDR2: SGDLS, YYNGEE. Between the trimmed V and J ends, which lost 0 bases and 0 bases, there was a span of 10 bases. This CDR3 has 16 residues. DNA of the CDR3: TGTGCCAGCAGCGTAGGATCAGTTTACTCTGGAAACACCATATATTTT. This translates into CASSVGSVYSGNTIYF.

The gene calls are TRBV7-9 and TRBJ1-2; D uncertain. Trimming pared 1 base from V and 6 bases from J, leaving 9 bases between. CDR1 SEHNR and CDR2 FQNEAQ come from the germline V gene (reference sequence). There are 13 residues in the CDR3. The CDR3 loop is CASSLEEGDGYTF. CDR3 DNA: TGTGCCAGCAGCTTAGAAGAGGGAGATGGCTACACCTTC.

This rearrangement joins TRBV9 to TRBJ1-3; no firm D call. V lost 0 bases and J 2 bases, leaving 18 bases between the germline ends. Germline assignment: CDR1 SGDLS and CDR2 YYNGEE. The CDR3 consists of 18 residues. CDR3 residues: CASSVGLTPLGTGNTIYF. The CDR3 DNA reads TGTGCCAGCAGCGTAGGATTAACGCCCCTGGGCACTGGAAACACCATATATTTT.

The chain carries TRBV4-3 and TRBJ1-2; 10 bases are a match to TRBD1. Per the germline V gene, CDR1 is LGHNA and CDR2 is YSLEER. The ends lost 4 bases at V and 4 bases at J; junction bases unmatched: 9. The CDR3 contains 16 residues. For the CDR3, the DNA is TGCGCCAGCAGCCGGGACAGGGGCAACGGGGCCTATGGCTACACCTTC. Translating it yields CASSRDRGNGAYGYTF.

Here the CDR3 reads CASSYSGGRTEAFF. The CDR3 coding sequence is TGTGCCAGCAGTTACTCCGGGGGGCGGACTGAAGCTTTCTTT. V usage is TRBV6-5 and J usage is TRBJ1-1; D is possibly TRBD1 (6 bases). This CDR3 has 14 residues. V dropped 0 bases and J dropped 5 bases, with 10 bases sitting between them. Germline V gene lookup returns CDR1 MNHEY and CDR2 SVGAGI.

This clone was seen a handful of times. The gene calls are TRBV4-3 and TRBJ1-2; TRBD1 is a possible D gene (6 bases). Trimming left V 0 bases short and J 4 bases short, with 15 bases between. The CDR3 runs 16 residues. Germline values: CDR1 LGHNA, CDR2 YSLEER. CDR3 DNA: TGCGCCAGCAGCCAAGACAAGACGGACAGACCCTATGGCTACACCTTC. It yields the protein CASSQDKTDRPYGYTF.

This clone has only one observation. This chain uses TRBV6-2 or TRBV6-3 with TRBJ1-2; D possibly corresponds to TRBD1 (6 bases). V shed 0 bases and J shed 3 bases, with 17 bases lying between them. The CDR3 is made up of 17 amino acids. Germline CDR1 MNHEY, CDR2 SVGEGT. The CDR3 here is CASSYSLGEGVDYGYTF. The DNA for the CDR3 is TGTGCCAGCAGTTACTCCCTCGGAGAGGGGGTGGACTATGGCTACACCTTC.